This entry lists 7 T cell receptor beta chains sequenced from one sample in a study of shared clonotypes between healthy human individuals. Libraries were prepared by immunoSEQ multiplex PCR; TCRdb keeps only in-frame clonotypes and omits some of them. This sample has 1,400,000 or so clones; about 98.5% occur once, and the top ten carry approximately 0.4%. Sequenced sample: naive CD4+ T cells sorted from blood. Stated subset: CD45RA+ positively selected. These receptor sequences come from a man younger than 45 in good health.

The chain joins TRBV9 to TRBJ1-3; 7 nucleotides agree with TRBD1. The germline V gene has CDR1 SGDLS and CDR2 YYNGEE. This CDR3 has 16 amino acids. V was clipped by 2 bases and J by 3 bases; unmatched bases: 8. CDR3 coding DNA: TGTGCCAGCAGCGTCTCTCAGGGGGACGGTGGAAACACCATATATTTT. Translated: CASSVSQGDGGNTIYF.

The chain carries TRBV5-1 and TRBJ2-1, with a possible D match to TRBD1 (6 bases). The CDR3 length is 18 residues. In germline, CDR1 is SGHRS, CDR2 YFSETQ. Trimming took off 4 bases at V and 8 bases at J, with 28 bases between the two ends. DNA for the CDR3: TGCGCCAGCAGCCTCGGATGGGGGCCCCCGCGACGACGCGATGAGCAGTTCTTC. This translates into CASSLGWGPPRRRDEQFF.

Note on this clone: In the same sample, other DNA sequences code for this CDR3. The chain joins TRBV18 to TRBJ1-3, with D unclear. Germline values: CDR1 KGHSH, CDR2 LQKENI. Trimming pared 6 bases from V and 0 bases from J, leaving 12 bases between. The CDR3 sequence is 15 residues long. CDR3 in amino acids: CASSRTANSGNTIYF. The CDR3 bases are TGTGCCAGCTCCCGCACAGCGAACTCTGGAAACACCATATATTTT.

This rearrangement joins TRBV25-1 to TRBJ2-4; possible D gene TRBD2, 6 bases. Germline values: CDR1 MGHDK, CDR2 SYGVNS. Trimming stripped 3 bases from V and 2 bases from J, with 11 bases between. This CDR3 region has 15 residues. The DNA of the CDR3 is TGTGCCAGCAGTGAGGGCGGGACTTCCAAAAACATTCAGTACTTC. Translation: CASSEGGTSKNIQYF.

As regards this clone: Other DNA sequences in the same sample also yield this CDR3. The rearrangement links TRBV5-6 to TRBJ2-7; 8 bases match TRBD1. The CDR3 is made up of 13 amino acids. V gave up 3 bases and J gave up 2 bases; unmatched junction bases: 1. The germline V gene has CDR1 SGHDT and CDR2 YYEEEE. Here the CDR3 reads CASSSTGAYEQYF. In nucleotides, the CDR3 is TGTGCCAGCAGCTCGACAGGGGCCTACGAGCAGTACTTC.

As to this clone: This CDR3 is also generated by other DNA sequences in the sample. This sequence joins TRBV18 and TRBJ1-4; 8 bases align to TRBD1. The CDR3 has 15 residues. Germline V gene lookup returns CDR1 KGHSH and CDR2 LQKENI. J was trimmed by 0 bases and V by 3 bases; bases with no gene match: 0. The CDR3 sequence is CASSPGQATNEKLFF. The CDR3 DNA follows: TGTGCCAGCTCACCGGGACAGGCAACTAATGAAAAACTGTTTTTT. Combining the CDR3 with reference TRBV18 and TRBJ1-4 gives the whole variable domain NAGVMQNPRHLVRRRGQEARLRCSPMKGHSHVYWYRQLPEEGLKFMVYLQKENIIDESGMPKERFSAEFPKEGPSILRIQQVVRGDSAAYFCASSPGQATNEKLFFGSGTQLSVL.

The chain employs TRBV10-3 and TRBJ2-7; D remains unclear. CDR3 size: 12 residues. Germline CDR1 ENHRY, CDR2 SYGVKD. Trimming removed 3 bases from V and 3 bases from J, with 6 bases in between. The CDR3 spells CAISDGNYEQYF. As DNA, the CDR3 is TGTGCCATCAGTGACGGTAACTACGAGCAGTACTTC.